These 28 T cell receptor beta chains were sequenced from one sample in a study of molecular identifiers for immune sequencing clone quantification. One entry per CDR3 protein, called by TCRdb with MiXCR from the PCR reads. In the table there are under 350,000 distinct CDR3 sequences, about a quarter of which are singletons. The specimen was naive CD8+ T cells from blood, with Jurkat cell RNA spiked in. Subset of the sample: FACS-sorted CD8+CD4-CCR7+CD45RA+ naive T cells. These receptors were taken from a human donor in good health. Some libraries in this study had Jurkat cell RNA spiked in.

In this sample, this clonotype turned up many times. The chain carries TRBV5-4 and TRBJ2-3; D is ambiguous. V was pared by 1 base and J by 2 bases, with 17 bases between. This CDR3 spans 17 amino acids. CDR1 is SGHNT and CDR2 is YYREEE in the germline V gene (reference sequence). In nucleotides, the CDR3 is TGTGCCAGCAGCTTGTGGATCCCTGGAACTATCACAGATACGCAGTATTTT. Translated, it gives CASSLWIPGTITDTQYF.

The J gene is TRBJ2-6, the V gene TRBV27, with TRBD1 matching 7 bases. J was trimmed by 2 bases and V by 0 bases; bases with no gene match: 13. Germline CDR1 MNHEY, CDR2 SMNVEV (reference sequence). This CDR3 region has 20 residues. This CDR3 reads CASSLSIIDRVNPGANVLTF. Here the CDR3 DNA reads TGTGCCAGCAGTTTATCTATAATTGACAGGGTTAACCCTGGGGCCAACGTCCTGACTTTC.

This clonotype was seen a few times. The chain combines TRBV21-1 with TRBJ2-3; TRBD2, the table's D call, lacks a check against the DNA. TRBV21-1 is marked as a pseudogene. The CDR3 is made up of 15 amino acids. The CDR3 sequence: CASSKVQGPLDTQYF. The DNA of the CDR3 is TGTGCCAGCAGCAAAGTCCAAGGCCCTCTAGACACGCAGTATTTT.

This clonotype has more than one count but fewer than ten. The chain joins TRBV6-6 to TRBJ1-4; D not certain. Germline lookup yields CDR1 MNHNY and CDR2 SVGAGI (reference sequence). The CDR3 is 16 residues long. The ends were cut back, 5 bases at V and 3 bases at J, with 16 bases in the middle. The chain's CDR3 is CASSPVVVGPNEKLFF. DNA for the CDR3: TGTGCCAGCAGTCCCGTCGTTGTGGGCCCTAATGAAAAACTGTTTTTT.

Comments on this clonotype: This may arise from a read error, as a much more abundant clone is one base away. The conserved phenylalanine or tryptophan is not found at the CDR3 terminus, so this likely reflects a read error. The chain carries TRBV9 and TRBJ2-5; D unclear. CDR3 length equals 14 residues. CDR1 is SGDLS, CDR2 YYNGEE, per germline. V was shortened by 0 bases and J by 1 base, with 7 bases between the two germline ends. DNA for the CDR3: TGTGCCAGCAGCGTAGGGTACGGCCAAGAGACCCAGTACATC. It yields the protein CASSVGYGQETQYI.

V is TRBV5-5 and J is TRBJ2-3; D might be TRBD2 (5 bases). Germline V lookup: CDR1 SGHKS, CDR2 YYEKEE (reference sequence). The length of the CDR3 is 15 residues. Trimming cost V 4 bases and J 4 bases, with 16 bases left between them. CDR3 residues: CASSTPGGRADTQYF. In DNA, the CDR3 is TGTGCCAGCAGCACCCCCGGCGGGCGGGCAGATACGCAGTATTTT.

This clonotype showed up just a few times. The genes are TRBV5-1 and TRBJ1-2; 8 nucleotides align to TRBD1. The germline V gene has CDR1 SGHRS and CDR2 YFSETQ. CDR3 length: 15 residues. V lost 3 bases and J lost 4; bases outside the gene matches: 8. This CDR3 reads CASSSTGESGYGYTF. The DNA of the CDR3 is TGCGCCAGCAGCTCGACAGGGGAGTCGGGCTATGGCTACACCTTC.

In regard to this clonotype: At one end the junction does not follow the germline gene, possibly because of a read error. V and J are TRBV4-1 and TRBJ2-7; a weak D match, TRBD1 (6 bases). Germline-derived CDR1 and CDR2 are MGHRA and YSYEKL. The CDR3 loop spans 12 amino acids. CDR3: CASSPQGYGQYF. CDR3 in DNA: TGCGCCAGCAGCCCACAGGGCTACGGGCAGTACTTC.

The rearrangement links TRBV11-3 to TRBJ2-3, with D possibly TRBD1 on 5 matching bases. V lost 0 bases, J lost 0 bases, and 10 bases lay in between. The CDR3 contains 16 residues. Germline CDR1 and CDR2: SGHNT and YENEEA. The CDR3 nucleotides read TGTGCCAGCAGCTTAGAACCAGGGATAAGCACAGATACGCAGTATTTT. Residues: CASSLEPGISTDTQYF. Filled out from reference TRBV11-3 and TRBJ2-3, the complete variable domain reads EAGVVQSPRYKIIEKKQPVAFWCNPISGHNTLYWYLQNLGQGPELLIRYENEEAVDDSQLPKDRFSAERLKGVDSTLKIQPAELGDSAVYLCASSLEPGISTDTQYFGPGTRLTVL.

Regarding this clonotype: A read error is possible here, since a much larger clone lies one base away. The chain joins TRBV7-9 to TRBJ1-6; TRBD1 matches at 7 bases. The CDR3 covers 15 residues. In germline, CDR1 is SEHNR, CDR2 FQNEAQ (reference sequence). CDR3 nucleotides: TGTGCCAGCAGCTCACGGACAGGCTATAATACACCCCTCCACTTT. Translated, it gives CASSSRTGYNTPLHF.

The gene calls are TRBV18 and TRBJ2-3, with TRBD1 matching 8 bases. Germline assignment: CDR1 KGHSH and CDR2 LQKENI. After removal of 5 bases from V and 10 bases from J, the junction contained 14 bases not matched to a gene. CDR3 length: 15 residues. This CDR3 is CASSATGDPPKSQYF. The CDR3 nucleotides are TGTGCCAGCTCAGCGACAGGGGACCCACCTAAGTCGCAGTATTTT.

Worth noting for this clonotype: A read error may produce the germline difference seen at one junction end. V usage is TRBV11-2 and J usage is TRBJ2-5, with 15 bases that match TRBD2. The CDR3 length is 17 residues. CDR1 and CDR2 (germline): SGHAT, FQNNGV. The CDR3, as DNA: TGCGCCAGCAGCGACGGACTAGCGGGAGGGCCAGGGGAGACCCAGTACTTC. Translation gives CASSDGLAGGPGETQYF. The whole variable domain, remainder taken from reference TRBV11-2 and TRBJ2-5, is EAGVAQSPRYKIIEKRQSVAFWCNPISGHATLYWYQQILGQGPKLLIQFQNNGVVDDSQLPKDRFSAERLKGVDSTLKIQPAKLEDSAVYLCASSDGLAGGPGETQYFGPGTRLLVL.

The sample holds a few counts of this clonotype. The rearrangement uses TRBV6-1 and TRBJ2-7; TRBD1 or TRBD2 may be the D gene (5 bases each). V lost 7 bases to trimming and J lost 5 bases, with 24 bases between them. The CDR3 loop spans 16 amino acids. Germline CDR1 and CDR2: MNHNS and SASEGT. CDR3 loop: CASIPGDWGTRDEQYF. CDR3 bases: TGTGCCAGCATCCCTGGTGATTGGGGGACCCGGGACGAGCAGTACTTC.

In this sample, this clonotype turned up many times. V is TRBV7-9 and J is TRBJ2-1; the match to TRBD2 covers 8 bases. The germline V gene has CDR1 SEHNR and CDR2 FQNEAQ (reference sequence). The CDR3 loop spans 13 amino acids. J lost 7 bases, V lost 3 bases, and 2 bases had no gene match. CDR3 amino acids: CASSFGLANEQFF. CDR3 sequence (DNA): TGTGCCAGCAGCTTTGGACTAGCTAATGAGCAGTTCTTC. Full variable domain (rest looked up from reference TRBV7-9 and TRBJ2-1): DTGVSQNPRHKITKRGQNVTFRCDPISEHNRLYWYRQTLGQGPEFLTYFQNEAQLEKSRLLSDRFSAERPKGSFSTLEIQRTEQGDSAMYLCASSFGLANEQFFGPGTRLTVL.

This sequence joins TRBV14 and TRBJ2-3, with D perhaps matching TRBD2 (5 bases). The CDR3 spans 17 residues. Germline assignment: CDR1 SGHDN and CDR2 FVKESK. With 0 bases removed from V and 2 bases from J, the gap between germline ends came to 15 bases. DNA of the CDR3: TGTGCCAGCAGCCAAGATTCGTTATGGGAGTACACAGATACGCAGTATTTT. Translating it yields CASSQDSLWEYTDTQYF.

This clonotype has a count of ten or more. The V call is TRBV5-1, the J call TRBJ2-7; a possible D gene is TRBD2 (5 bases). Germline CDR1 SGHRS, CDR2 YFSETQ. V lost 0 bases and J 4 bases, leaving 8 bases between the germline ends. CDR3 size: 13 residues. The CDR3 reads CASSLELAYEQYF. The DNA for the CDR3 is TGCGCCAGCAGCTTGGAGCTAGCTTACGAGCAGTACTTC.

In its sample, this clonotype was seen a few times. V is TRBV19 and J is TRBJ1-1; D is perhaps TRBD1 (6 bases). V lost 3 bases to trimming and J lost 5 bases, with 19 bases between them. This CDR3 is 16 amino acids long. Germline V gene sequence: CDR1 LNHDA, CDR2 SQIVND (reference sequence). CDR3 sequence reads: CASSIAPGTWETEAFF. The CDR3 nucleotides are TGTGCCAGTAGTATTGCCCCAGGGACATGGGAGACTGAAGCTTTCTTT.

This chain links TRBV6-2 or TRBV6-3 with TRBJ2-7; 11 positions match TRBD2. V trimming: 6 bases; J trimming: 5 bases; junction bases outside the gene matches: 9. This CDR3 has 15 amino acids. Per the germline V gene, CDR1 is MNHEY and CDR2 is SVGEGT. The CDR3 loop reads CASSVLSGRANEQYF. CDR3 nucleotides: TGTGCCAGCAGCGTACTTAGCGGGAGGGCCAACGAGCAGTACTTC.

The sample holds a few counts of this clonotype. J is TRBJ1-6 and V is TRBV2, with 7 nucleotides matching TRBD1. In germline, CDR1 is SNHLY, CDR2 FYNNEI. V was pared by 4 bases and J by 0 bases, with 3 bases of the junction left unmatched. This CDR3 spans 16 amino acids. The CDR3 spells CASSAGQDSYNSPLHF. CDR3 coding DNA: TGTGCCAGCAGTGCCGGACAGGACTCCTATAATTCACCCCTCCACTTT.

The DNA of the CDR3 is TGCAGTGCTAGCGCCAGGGGGTACGAGCAGTACTTC. Protein product: CSASARGYEQYF. V usage is TRBV20-1 and J usage is TRBJ2-7; TRBD1 aligns across 7 bases. This CDR3 has 12 residues. The germline CDR1 and CDR2 sequences are DFQATT and SNEGSKA (reference sequence). V lost 3 bases to trimming and J lost 4 bases; unmatched junction nucleotides: 3.

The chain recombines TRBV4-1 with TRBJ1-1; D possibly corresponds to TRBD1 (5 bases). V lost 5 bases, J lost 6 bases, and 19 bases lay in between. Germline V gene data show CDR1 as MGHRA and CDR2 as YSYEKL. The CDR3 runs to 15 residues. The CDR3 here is CASSGTRGARAEAFF. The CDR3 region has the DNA TGCGCCAGCAGCGGTACCCGTGGGGCCCGGGCTGAAGCTTTCTTT.

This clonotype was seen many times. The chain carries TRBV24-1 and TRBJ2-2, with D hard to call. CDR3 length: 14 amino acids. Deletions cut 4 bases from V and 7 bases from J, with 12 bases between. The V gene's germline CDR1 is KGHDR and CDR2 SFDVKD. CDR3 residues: CATSDLAIDGELFF. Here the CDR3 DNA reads TGTGCCACCAGTGACCTGGCGATAGACGGGGAGCTGTTTTTT.

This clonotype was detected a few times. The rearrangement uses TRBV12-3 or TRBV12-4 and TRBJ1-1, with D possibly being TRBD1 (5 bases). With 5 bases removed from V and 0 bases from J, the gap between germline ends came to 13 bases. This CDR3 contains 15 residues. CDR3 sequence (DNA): TGTGCCAGCAGTCCCGCGATGGGGCTGAACACTGAAGCTTTCTTT. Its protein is CASSPAMGLNTEAFF.

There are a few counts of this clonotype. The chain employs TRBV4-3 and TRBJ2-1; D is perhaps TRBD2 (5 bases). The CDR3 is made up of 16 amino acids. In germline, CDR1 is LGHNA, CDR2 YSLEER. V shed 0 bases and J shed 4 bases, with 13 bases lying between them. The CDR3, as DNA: TGCGCCAGCAGCCAAGATTGGCGGGTGGGGTACAATGAGCAGTTCTTC. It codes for CASSQDWRVGYNEQFF.

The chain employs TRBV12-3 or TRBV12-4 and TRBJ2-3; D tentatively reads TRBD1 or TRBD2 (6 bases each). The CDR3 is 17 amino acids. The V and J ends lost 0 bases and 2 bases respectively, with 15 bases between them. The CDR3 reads CASSLAEWGDITDTQYF. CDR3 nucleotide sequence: TGTGCCAGCAGTTTAGCCGAGTGGGGGGACATCACAGATACGCAGTATTTT.

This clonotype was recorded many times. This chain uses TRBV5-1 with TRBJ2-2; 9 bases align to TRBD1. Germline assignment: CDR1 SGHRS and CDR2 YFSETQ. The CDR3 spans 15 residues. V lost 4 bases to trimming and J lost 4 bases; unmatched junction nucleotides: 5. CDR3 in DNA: TGCGCCAGCAGCCCAGGGACAGGGAGCACCGGGGAGCTGTTTTTT. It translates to CASSPGTGSTGELFF.

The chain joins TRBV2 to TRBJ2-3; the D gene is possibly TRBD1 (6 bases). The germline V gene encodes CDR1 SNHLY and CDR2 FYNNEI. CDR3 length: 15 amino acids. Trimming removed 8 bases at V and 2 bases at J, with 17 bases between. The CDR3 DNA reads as TGTGCCAGCGAGGATGAGGGGGTCCCCACAGATACGCAGTATTTT. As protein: CASEDEGVPTDTQYF.

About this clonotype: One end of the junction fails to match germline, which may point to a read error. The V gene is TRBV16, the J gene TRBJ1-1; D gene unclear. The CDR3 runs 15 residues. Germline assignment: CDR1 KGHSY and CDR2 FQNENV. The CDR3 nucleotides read TGTGCCAGCAGCCAGTCCGTAGGCAGGAACACTGAAGCTCTCTTT. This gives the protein CASSQSVGRNTEALF.